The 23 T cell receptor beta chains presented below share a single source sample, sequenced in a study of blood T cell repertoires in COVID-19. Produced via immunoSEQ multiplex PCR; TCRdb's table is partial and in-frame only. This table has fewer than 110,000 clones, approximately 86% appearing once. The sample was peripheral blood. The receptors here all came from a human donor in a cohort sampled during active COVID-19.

The CDR3 nucleotides read TGTGCCAGCAGTTTCGGGACAGGAGGATACGAGCAGTACTTC. Translated, it gives CASSFGTGGYEQYF. This chain uses TRBV27 with TRBJ2-7; 8 bases align to TRBD1. This CDR3 spans 14 amino acids. The V gene's germline CDR1 is MNHEY and CDR2 SMNVEV (reference sequence). J lost 4 bases, V lost 3 bases, and 5 bases had no gene match.

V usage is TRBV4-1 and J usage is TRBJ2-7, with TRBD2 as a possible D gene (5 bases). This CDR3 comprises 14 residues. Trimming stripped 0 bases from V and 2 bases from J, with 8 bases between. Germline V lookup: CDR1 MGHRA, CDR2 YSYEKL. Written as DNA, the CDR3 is TGCGCCAGCAGCCAAGATACTAGAACCTACGAGCAGTACTTC. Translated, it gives CASSQDTRTYEQYF.

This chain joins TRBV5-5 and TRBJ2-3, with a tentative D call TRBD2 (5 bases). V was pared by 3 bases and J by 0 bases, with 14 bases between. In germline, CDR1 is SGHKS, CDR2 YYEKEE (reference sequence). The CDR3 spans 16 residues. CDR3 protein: CASSSISGTSTDTQYF. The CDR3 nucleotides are TGTGCCAGCAGCTCAATAAGCGGAACTAGCACAGATACGCAGTATTTT.

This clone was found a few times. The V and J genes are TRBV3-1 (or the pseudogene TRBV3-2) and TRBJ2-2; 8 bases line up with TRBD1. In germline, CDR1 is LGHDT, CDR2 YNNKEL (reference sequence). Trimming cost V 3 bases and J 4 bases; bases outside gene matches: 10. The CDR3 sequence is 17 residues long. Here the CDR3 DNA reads TGTGCCAGCAGCCATCAGGGGGCCTTATACCGCACCGGGGAGCTGTTTTTT. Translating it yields CASSHQGALYRTGELFF.

CDR3 amino acids: CASSQGGTNEKLFF. The DNA of the CDR3 is TGTGCCAGCAGCCAGGGTGGAACTAATGAAAAACTGTTTTTT. This rearrangement joins TRBV5-5 to TRBJ1-4; tentative D call: TRBD1 (5 bases). Trimming took 4 bases from V and 1 from J, leaving 8 bases between them. Germline CDR1 SGHKS, CDR2 YYEKEE (reference sequence). This CDR3 contains 14 residues.

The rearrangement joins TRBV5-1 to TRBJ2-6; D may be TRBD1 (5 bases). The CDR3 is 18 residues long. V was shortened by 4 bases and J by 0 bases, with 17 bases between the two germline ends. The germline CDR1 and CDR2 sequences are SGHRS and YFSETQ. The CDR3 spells CASSKTGSESSGANVLTF. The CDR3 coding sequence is TGCGCCAGCAGCAAAACAGGCTCCGAGAGCTCTGGGGCCAACGTCCTGACTTTC. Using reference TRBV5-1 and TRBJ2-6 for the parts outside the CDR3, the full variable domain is KAGVTQTPRYLIKTRGQQVTLSCSPISGHRSVSWYQQTPGQGLQFLFEYFSETQRNKGNFPGRFSGRQFSNSRSEMNVSTLELGDSALYLCASSKTGSESSGANVLTFGAGSRLTVL.

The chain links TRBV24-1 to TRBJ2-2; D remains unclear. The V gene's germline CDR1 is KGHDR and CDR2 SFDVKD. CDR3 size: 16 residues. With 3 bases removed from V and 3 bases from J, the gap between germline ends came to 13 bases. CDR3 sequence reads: CATSDMKERDTGELFF. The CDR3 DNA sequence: TGTGCCACCAGTGATATGAAGGAGCGAGACACCGGGGAGCTGTTTTTT.

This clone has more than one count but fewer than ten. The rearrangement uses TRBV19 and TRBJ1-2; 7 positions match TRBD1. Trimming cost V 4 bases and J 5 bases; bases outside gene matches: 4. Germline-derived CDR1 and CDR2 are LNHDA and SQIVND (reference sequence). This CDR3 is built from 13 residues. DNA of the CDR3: TGTGCCAGTAGTACCACAGGGGAGTATGGCTACACCTTC. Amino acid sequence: CASSTTGEYGYTF.

CDR3 region: CASSTSGTGVDIQYF. The CDR3 nucleotides are TGTGCCAGTAGTACCTCCGGGACAGGGGTAGACATTCAGTACTTC. This chain uses TRBV19 with TRBJ2-4; 10 bases are a match to TRBD1. Losses at the gene ends were 4 bases for V and 8 bases for J; bases not matched to a gene: 8. The V gene's germline CDR1 is LNHDA and CDR2 SQIVND (reference sequence). This CDR3 spans 15 amino acids.

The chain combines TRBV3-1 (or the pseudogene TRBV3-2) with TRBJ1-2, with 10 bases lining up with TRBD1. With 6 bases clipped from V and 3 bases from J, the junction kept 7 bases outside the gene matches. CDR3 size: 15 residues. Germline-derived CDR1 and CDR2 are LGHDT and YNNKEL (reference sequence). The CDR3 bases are TGTGCCAGCAGATATGGGACAGGGGCCCACTATGGCTACACCTTC. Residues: CASRYGTGAHYGYTF.

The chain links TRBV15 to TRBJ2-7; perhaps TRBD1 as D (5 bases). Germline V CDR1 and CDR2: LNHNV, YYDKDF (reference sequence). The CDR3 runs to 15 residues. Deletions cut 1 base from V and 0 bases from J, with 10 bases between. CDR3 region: CATSRGAGPSYEQYF. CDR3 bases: TGTGCCACCAGCAGAGGTGCAGGGCCCTCCTACGAGCAGTACTTC.

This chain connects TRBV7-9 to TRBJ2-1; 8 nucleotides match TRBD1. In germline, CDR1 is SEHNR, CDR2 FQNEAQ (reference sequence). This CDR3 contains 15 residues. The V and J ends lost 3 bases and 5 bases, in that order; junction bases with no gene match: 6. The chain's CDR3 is CASSFTGTGDNEQFF. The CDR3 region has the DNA TGTGCCAGCAGCTTCACCGGGACAGGAGACAATGAGCAGTTCTTC.

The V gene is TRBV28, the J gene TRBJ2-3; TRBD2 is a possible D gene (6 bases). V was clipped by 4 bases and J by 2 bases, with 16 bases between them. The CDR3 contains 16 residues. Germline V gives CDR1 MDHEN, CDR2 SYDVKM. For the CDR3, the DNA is TGTGCCAGCAGTTCCCGGGACTTTGGCATCACAGATACGCAGTATTTT. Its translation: CASSSRDFGITDTQYF.

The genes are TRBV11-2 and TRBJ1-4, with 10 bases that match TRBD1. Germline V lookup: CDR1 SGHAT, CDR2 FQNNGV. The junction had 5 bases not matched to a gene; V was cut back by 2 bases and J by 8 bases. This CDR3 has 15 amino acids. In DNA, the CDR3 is TGTGCCAGCAGCTTACACGGGACAGGGGACGAAAAACTGTTTTTT. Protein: CASSLHGTGDEKLFF.

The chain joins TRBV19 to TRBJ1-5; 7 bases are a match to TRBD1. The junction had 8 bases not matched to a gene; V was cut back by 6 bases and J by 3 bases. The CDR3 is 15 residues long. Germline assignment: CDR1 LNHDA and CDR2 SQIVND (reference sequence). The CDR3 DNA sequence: TGTGCCAGTAGAAATACAGGGGCTTCCAATCAGCCCCAGCATTTT. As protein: CASRNTGASNQPQHF.

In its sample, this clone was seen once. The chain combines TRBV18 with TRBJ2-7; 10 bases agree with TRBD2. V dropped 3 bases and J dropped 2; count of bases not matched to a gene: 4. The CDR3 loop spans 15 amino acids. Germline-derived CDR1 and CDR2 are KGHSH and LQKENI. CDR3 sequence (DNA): TGTGCCAGCTCACCTCTAGCGGGAGAGCCCTACGAGCAGTACTTC. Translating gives CASSPLAGEPYEQYF. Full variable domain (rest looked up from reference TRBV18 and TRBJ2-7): NAGVMQNPRHLVRRRGQEARLRCSPMKGHSHVYWYRQLPEEGLKFMVYLQKENIIDESGMPKERFSAEFPKEGPSILRIQQVVRGDSAAYFCASSPLAGEPYEQYFGPGTRLTVT.

CDR3 nucleotides: TGTGCCAGCAGCCAAAGGACTAGCGGGGGGTCCCGCTCCTACGAGCAGTACTTC. This translates into CASSQRTSGGSRSYEQYF. The genes are TRBV4-2 and TRBJ2-7, with 14 bases matching TRBD2. This CDR3 has 18 residues. Germline CDR1 is LGHNA and CDR2 is YNFKEQ. With 2 bases clipped from V and 0 bases from J, the junction kept 6 bases outside the gene matches.

CDR3 nucleotides: TGTGCCAGCAGTTTCACGACAGGGGGGGTCTATGGCTACACCTTC. As protein: CASSFTTGGVYGYTF. The rearrangement links TRBV28 to TRBJ1-2; TRBD1 aligns across 9 bases. Trimming at V came to 3 bases and at J to 4 bases, leaving 6 bases not matched to a gene. The germline V gene encodes CDR1 MDHEN and CDR2 SYDVKM. The CDR3 extends over 15 amino acids.

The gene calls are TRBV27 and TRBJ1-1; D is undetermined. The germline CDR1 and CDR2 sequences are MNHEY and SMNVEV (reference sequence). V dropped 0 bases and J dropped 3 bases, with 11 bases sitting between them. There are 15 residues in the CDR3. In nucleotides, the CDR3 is TGTGCCAGCAGTTTATCGGCCGCGAGGGACACTGAAGCTTTCTTT. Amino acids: CASSLSAARDTEAFF.

CDR3 protein: CASSLARDSPKLFF. The CDR3 coding sequence is TGTGCCAGCAGCTTAGCGAGGGACAGCCCAAAACTGTTTTTT. The genes are TRBV7-9 and TRBJ1-4, with 7 bases that match TRBD1. Looked up from germline, CDR1 is SEHNR and CDR2 is FQNEAQ (reference sequence). The CDR3 contains 14 residues. V dropped 0 bases and J dropped 10; count of bases not matched to a gene: 5.

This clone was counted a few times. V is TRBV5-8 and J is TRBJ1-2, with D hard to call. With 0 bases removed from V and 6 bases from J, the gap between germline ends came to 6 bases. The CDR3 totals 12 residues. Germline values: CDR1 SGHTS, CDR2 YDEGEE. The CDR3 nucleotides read TGTGCCAGCAGCTTGGCCGGTAATGGCTACACCTTC. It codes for CASSLAGNGYTF.

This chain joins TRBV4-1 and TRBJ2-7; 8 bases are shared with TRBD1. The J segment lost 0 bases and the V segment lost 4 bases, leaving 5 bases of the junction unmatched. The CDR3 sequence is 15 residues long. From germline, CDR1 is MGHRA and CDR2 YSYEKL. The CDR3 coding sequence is TGCGCCAGCAGCCGACAGGGGCCCCCCTCCTACGAGCAGTACTTC. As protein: CASSRQGPPSYEQYF.

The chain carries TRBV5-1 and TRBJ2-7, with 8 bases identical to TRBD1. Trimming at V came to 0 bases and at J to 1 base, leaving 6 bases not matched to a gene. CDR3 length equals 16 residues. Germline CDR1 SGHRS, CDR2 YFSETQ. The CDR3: CASSLASQGVSYEQYF. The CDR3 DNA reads TGCGCCAGCAGCTTGGCGTCACAGGGGGTGTCCTACGAGCAGTACTTC.